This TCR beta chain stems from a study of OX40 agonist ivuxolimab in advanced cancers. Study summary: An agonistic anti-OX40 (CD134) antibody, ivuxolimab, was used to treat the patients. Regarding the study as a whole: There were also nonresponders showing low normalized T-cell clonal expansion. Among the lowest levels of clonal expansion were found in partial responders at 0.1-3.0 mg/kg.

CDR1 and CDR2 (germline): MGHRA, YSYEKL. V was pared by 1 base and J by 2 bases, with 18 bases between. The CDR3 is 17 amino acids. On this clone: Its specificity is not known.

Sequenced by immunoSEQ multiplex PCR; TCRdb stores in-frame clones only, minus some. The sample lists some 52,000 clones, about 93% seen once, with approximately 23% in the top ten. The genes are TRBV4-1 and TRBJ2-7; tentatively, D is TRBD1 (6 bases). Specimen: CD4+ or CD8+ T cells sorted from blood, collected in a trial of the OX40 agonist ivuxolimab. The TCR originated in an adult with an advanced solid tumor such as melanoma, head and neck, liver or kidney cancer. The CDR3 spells CASSQVSWGPTPYEQYF. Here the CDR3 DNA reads TGCGCCAGCAGCCAAGTAAGCTGGGGGCCTACTCCCTACGAGCAGTACTTC.